The 3 T cell receptor beta chains presented below share a single source sample, sequenced in a study of T cells after yellow fever vaccination. One entry per CDR3 protein, called by TCRdb with MiXCR from the 5' RACE reads. The table has around 550,000 distinct CDR3 sequences, approximately 21% seen once. The input for sequencing was PBMCs, taken 15 days after the yellow fever booster vaccination. These receptors were obtained from a man aged 30 to 39 who received the YFV17D yellow fever vaccine.

The chain links TRBV24-1 to TRBJ2-1; 7 bases match TRBD1. Germline lookup yields CDR1 KGHDR and CDR2 SFDVKD. The CDR3 length is 13 residues. The trim removed 7 bases at V and 6 bases at J, leaving 5 bases unmatched. The CDR3 nucleotides are TGTGCCACCAGGGACAGGTTCGGCAATGAGCAGTTCTTC. Its protein product is CATRDRFGNEQFF.

The gene calls are TRBV12-3 or TRBV12-4 and TRBJ2-1; D call uncertain. This CDR3 spans 13 amino acids. Trimming removed 3 bases at V and 8 bases at J, with 11 bases between. The CDR3: CASSLGAVDEQFF. Written as DNA, the CDR3 is TGTGCCAGCAGTTTGGGCGCAGTCGATGAGCAGTTCTTC.

The V and J genes are TRBV5-1 and TRBJ1-2; no firm D call. In germline, CDR1 is SGHRS, CDR2 YFSETQ. This CDR3 has 14 amino acids. The ends were cut back, 3 bases at V and 8 bases at J, with 17 bases in the middle. For the CDR3, the DNA is TGCGCCAGCAGCTCCGACGGGAAGAGCAGCGGCTACACCTTC. Protein product: CASSSDGKSSGYTF.